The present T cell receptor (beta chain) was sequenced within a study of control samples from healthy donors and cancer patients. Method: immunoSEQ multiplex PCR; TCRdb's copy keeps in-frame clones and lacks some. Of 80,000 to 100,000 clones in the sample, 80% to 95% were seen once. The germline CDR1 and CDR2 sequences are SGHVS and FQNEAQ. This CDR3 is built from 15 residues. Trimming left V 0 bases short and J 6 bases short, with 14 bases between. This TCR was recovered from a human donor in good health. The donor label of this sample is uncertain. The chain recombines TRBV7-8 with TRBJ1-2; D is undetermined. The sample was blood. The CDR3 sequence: CASSLAGSHVDGYTF. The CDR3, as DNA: TGTGCCAGCAGCTTAGCTGGGTCCCACGTTGATGGCTACACCTTC.